These T cell receptor beta chains were read from a single sample in a study of memory CD4+ T cells and cytomegalovirus serostatus. The repertoire was sequenced with immunoSEQ multiplex PCR; TCRdb's copy has only in-frame clones and lacks some. The sample includes around 53,000 clones, more than 70% of them seen just once. Sequencing used memory CD4+ T cells from blood. The origin of the receptors is an adult in good health and CMV-seropositive. The CDR3 runs from the conserved cysteine through the conserved F or W. D genes are given only for firm matches. Clone size is stated in some rows and not others, as once, few, many or a class when expanded.

cdr3_nt cdr3_aa clone_size j_call d_call v_call
TGTGCCAGCAGCTTAGCGGACAGGGGAGCCACTGAAGCTTTCTTT CASSLADRGATEAFF . TRBJ1-1 TRBD1 TRBV7-6
TGCAGTGCTTTCTACAATGAGCAGTTCTTC CSAFYNEQFF . TRBJ2-1 . TRBV20-1
TGCGCCAGCAGCCAAGACCGGGACTTGTTCACCGGGGAGCTGTTTTTT CASSQDRDLFTGELFF . TRBJ2-2 . TRBV4-3
TGTGCCAGTACCCCAGCGCGGGTGGGCACTGGGGCCAACGTCCTGACTTTC CASTPARVGTGANVLTF . TRBJ2-6 . TRBV19
TGTGCCAGCAGCCGGGGGGCTTTCACAGATACGCAGTATTTT CASSRGAFTDTQYF once TRBJ2-3 . TRBV5-5
TGTGCCAGCAGCTCCCTAAGACAGGGGGCGCGAACCTATGGCTACACCTTC CASSSLRQGARTYGYTF . TRBJ1-2 TRBD1 TRBV11-2
TGTGCCAGTAGTACCTACAGGGGGCAGGAGGTTTGGTATGGCTACACCTTC CASSTYRGQEVWYGYTF . TRBJ1-2 TRBD1 TRBV19
TGCGCCAGCAGTGAACAGGGGGCCGATCAGCCCCAGCATTTT CASSEQGADQPQHF few TRBJ1-5 TRBD1 TRBV10-2
TGTGCCAGCAGTACCGCGGGACAGGGCACAGATACGCAGTATTTT CASSTAGQGTDTQYF . TRBJ2-3 TRBD1 TRBV2
TGTGCCAGCAGTTTATACTCACGGGCAGATACGCAGTATTTT CASSLYSRADTQYF . TRBJ2-3 . TRBV28
TGCGCCAGCAGCCAAACCGGGACAGGGTACGAAAAACTGTTTTTT CASSQTGTGYEKLFF once TRBJ1-4 TRBD1 TRBV4-1
TGTGCCAGCAGCTCAAGAGAGACCCAGTACTTC CASSSRETQYF . TRBJ2-5 . TRBV7-9
TGTGCCAGCAGTTTAGGAGGGGGCTACACTGAAGCTTTCTTT CASSLGGGYTEAFF . TRBJ1-1 TRBD1 TRBV27
TGTGCCAGCAGCGAAGCGGGGGGAGCAGGAGATACGCAGTATTTT CASSEAGGAGDTQYF . TRBJ2-3 TRBD2 TRBV7-3
TGTGCCAGCAGCTTCCTCAGGGGGTCATCTGAAGCTTTCTTT CASSFLRGSSEAFF once TRBJ1-1 TRBD1 TRBV28
TGCGCCAGCAGCTCGGAGACCTGGGGGTCAGAGACCCAGTACTTC CASSSETWGSETQYF . TRBJ2-5 . TRBV5-1
TGCGCCAGCAGTCTGGACCGGTACTCTGGAAACACCATATATTTT CASSLDRYSGNTIYF few TRBJ1-3 . TRBV4-1
TGTGCCAGCATTAACCAAGGGGCGAAAAACACCGGGGAGCTGTTTTTT CASINQGAKNTGELFF few TRBJ2-2 . TRBV6-4
TGTGCCAGCAGTGACCGGGAACGTGAAAAACTGTTTTTT CASSDREREKLFF . TRBJ1-4 . TRBV6-1
TGTGCCAGCAGTTACGCGGCAGAGCAGTTCTTC CASSYAAEQFF . TRBJ2-1 . TRBV6-5
TGTGCCAGCAGCAAAAACAATGGGGACAACGGGAATCAGCCCCAGCATTTT CASSKNNGDNGNQPQHF . TRBJ1-5 . TRBV21-1
TGTGCCAGCAGTGCTCTAGCGGGGGTAACAGATACGCAGTATTTT CASSALAGVTDTQYF . TRBJ2-3 TRBD2 TRBV6-4
TGTGCCAGCAGCTTCACTAGCGGGGGGGCAGATACGCAGTATTTT CASSFTSGGADTQYF few TRBJ2-3 TRBD2 TRBV7-2